This T cell receptor beta chain appears in the sequencing data of a study of T cell repertoires in cytomegalovirus infection (dated by TCRdb to the late 2010s). About the investigation overall: Alongside well-studied HLA-B-restricted epitopes, the peptide stimulations were aimed at recently identified HLA-C-restricted CMV epitopes, whose presentation resists viral immunomodulation. The HLA type of each donor mattered for the analysis, because public TCR beta signatures pointed to carriage of CMV infection along with the matching HLA type. General study outcomes and caveats: The ex vivo response was dominated by HLA-C-restricted CMV-specific TCR beta clonotypes, which also provided the single most frequent clonotype in two of eight donors. Cumulative frequency of public TCR beta family members discriminated carriers of CMV infection plus the relevant HLA type in this cohort and an independent approximately 370-donor cohort.

The listed sequencing device is Illumina HiSeq 1500. TCRdb reran the public reads through fastp at Q25 and MiXCR, keeping productive beta chains. Each CDR3 protein gets just one entry, which takes the most common genes and DNA from the rows behind it. Within this sample are about 220,000 distinct CDR3 sequences, with 35% to 45% of them counted one time only. The ten largest clones represent roughly three fifths of the sample. From cysteine to phenylalanine, the CDR3 is 17 amino acids long. Here the CDR3 DNA is all that survives: 51 bases in frame from base 1. Sequences MNHNY (CDR1) and SVGAGI (CDR2) are obtained from the germline V gene (reference sequence). The V end loses 2 bases and the J end loses 4 bases, and a stretch of 18 bases separates them. Sample treatment or condition, as interpreted from the label and publication: in vitro stimulation with specific CMV peptide epitopes to enrich CMV-specific T cells.

As for this clonotype: The antigen it recognizes is unknown. No much larger clone exists at a distance of one base, and base qualities are not known.

This receptor was identified in a human donor in good health (CMV status not recorded). Some clones in this sample may be carry-over from other donors' samples. Sequencing was performed on CD8+ T cells from cultured PBMCs, taken from culture after CMV antigen stimulation. The chain is assembled from TRBV6-6 and TRBJ2-1; the D gene is tentatively TRBD1 or TRBD2, each matching 5 bases. The encoded CDR3 is CASSYRNQPGPYNEQFF. The nucleotide sequence is TGTGCCAGCAGTTACCGAAACCAACCGGGACCATACAATGAGCAGTTCTTC.